This T cell receptor (beta chain) was profiled in a study of neurological immune-mediated disorders. Study-wide points: Falling below healthy controls, multiple sclerosis showed the least TCR clonal expansion, while HTLV-1-associated myelopathy showed the most. Expanded clones shared no identical CDR3 amino acid sequences across subjects, which suggested private TCR-beta repertoires in all groups.

This clonotype was counted many times. Its target is not known. The V gene lost 0 bases and the J gene lost 6 bases, with 15 bases spanning the gap. This CDR3 is 15 amino acids long. Looked up from germline, CDR1 is SGHAT and CDR2 is FQNNGV. Template-switch 5'RACE cDNA synthesis added a 10-nucleotide unique molecular identifier. MiXCR was run by TCRdb on the 5' RACE reads, yielding one entry per CDR3 protein. In the table there are about 76,000 distinct CDR3 sequences, over 15% of which are singletons. In Maryland, USA, blood bank volunteers were the healthy controls. The sample was PBMCs. The source is a woman between 40 and 55 years old in good health. This chain connects TRBV11-2 to TRBJ2-7, with D possibly TRBD1 on 5 matching bases. The CDR3: CASSLDNAGILEQYF. The CDR3 DNA reads as TGTGCCAGCAGCTTAGACAACGCAGGGATCCTCGAGCAGTACTTC.